This T cell receptor beta chain was observed in a study of T-cell memory formation after mild COVID-19. CDR3 size: 16 residues. Trimming cost V 1 base and J 3 bases, with 14 bases left between them. Germline values: CDR1 PRHDT, CDR2 FYEKMQ (reference sequence). About this clonotype: Antigen specificity is unknown.

TCR alpha and TCR beta cDNA libraries with sample barcodes and UMIs came from 5'RACE using constant-segment primers. TCRdb re-called the 5' RACE reads through MiXCR, storing one row per CDR3 protein. The profile shows 170,000 or so distinct CDR3 sequences, about a fifth of them singletons. Study-wide findings and caveats: Later expanders leaned CD4+, whereas clones that contracted between day 15 and 85 were balanced CD4/CD8. Memory cells collected pre-infection included some clones that later responded, suggesting cross-reactive memory joined.

The clonotype was recovered from an adult woman who had mild COVID-19 (a few samples of this study predate the infection). Cell type and time point are not known. The chain combines TRBV13 with TRBJ2-3; either TRBD1 or TRBD2 may supply D (5 bases each). Sequenced: PBMCs or a T cell subset sorted from them (not recorded which). The DNA of the CDR3 is TGTGCCAGCAGCTTAGACCGGGACCTAGGGACAGATACGCAGTATTTT. It translates to CASSLDRDLGTDTQYF. The full variable domain, rest sourced from reference TRBV13 and TRBJ2-3, is AAGVIQSPRHLIKEKRETATLKCYPIPRHDTVYWYQQGPGQDPQFLISFYEKMQSDKGSIPDRFSAQQFSDYHSELNMSSLELGDSALYFCASSLDRDLGTDTQYFGPGTRLTVL.